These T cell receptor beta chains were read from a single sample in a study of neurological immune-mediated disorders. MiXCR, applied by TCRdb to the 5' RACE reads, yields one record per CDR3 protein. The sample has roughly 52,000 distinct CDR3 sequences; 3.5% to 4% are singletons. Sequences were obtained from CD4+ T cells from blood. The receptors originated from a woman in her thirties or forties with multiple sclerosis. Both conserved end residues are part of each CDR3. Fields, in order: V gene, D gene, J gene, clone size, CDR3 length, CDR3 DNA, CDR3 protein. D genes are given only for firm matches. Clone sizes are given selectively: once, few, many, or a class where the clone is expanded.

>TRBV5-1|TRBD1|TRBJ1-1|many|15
TGCGCCAGCAGCCCCTGGACAGGGGGGAACACTGAAGCTTTCTTT
CASSPWTGGNTEAFF
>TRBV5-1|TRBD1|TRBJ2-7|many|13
TGCGCCAGCAGCCTACAGGGGCTGGACGAGCAGTACTTC
CASSLQGLDEQYF
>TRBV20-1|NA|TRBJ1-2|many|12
TGCAGTGCCCACCGGGGCCGTTCTGGCTACACCTTC
CSAHRGRSGYTF
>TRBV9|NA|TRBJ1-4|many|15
TGTGCCAACAGCGTTCTCGGGGGAGGCAGTGAAAAACTGTTTTTT
CANSVLGGGSEKLFF
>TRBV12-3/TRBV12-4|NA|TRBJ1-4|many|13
TGTGCCAGTAAGGGGTGGAGGACTGAAAAACTGTTTTTT
CASKGWRTEKLFF
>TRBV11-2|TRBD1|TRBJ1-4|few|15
TGTGCCAGCAGCACCCGACAGGGAGTGGGTGAAAAACTGTTTTTT
CASSTRQGVGEKLFF
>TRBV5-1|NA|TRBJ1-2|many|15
TGCGCCAGCAGCTTGGGCCAGGGAAACCTCTATGGCTACACCTTC
CASSLGQGNLYGYTF
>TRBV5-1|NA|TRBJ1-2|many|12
TGCGCCAGCAGCTTGACCGAGGGTGGCTACACCTTC
CASSLTEGGYTF
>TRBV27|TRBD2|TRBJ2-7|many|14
TGTGCCAGCAGTTTAAGCGGGGGCGGGTACGAGCAGTACTTC
CASSLSGGGYEQYF
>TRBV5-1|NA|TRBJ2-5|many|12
TGCGCCAGCAAATTGGACAAAGAGACCCAGTACTTC
CASKLDKETQYF
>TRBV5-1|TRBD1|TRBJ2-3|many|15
TGCGCCAGCAGCGCCCGGGACAGACGCACAGATACGCAGTATTTT
CASSARDRRTDTQYF
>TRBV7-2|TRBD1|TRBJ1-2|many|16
TGTGCCAGCAGCTCCCTCGGGACAGGGTTTAACTATGGCTACACCTTC
CASSSLGTGFNYGYTF
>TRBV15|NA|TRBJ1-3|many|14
TGTGCCACCAGCCCCCGACAGTCTGGAAACACCATATATTTT
CATSPRQSGNTIYF
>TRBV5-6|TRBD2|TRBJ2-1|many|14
TGTGCCAGCAGTTTCGGGGGGGGTTACAATGAGCAGTTCTTC
CASSFGGGYNEQFF
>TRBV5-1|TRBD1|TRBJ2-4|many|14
TGCGCCAGCAGCGTTTCCGGGACAGGAAACATTCAGTACTTC
CASSVSGTGNIQYF
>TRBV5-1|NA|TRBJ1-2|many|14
TGCGCCAGCAGCTTGTTAGACCGATACTATGGCTACACCTTC
CASSLLDRYYGYTF
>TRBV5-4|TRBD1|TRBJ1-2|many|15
TGTGCCAGCAGCTTTGGACAGGGGGTATCCTATGGCTACACCTTC
CASSFGQGVSYGYTF
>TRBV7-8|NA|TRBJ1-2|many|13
TGTGCCAGCAGCCCCCGTACAACATGGGGCTACACCTTC
CASSPRTTWGYTF
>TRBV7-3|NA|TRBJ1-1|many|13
TGTGCCAGCAGCGCACAGGGGAACACTGAAGCTTTCTTT
CASSAQGNTEAFF
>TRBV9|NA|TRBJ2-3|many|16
TGTGCCAGCAGCGCTGGGGGCGGACCATACACAGATACGCAGTATTTT
CASSAGGGPYTDTQYF
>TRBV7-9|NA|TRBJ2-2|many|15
TGTGCCAGCGGGGGCCGTCGGAGTGGGACCGGGGAGCTGTTTTTT
CASGGRRSGTGELFF
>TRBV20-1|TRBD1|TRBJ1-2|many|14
TGCAGTGCTCATAAGACAGGGAGGAACTATGGCTACACCTTC
CSAHKTGRNYGYTF
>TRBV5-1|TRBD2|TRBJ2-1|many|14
TGCGCCAGCAGCTTGGCCGGGGGAGGGGATGAGCAGTTCTTC
CASSLAGGGDEQFF
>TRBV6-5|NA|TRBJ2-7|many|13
TGTGCCAGCAGTTACTCGGGACCCTACGAGCAGTACTTC
CASSYSGPYEQYF
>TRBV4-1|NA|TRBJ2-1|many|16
TGCGCCAGCAGCCAGCCTGGCCAGAGCCAAGTCAATGAGCAGTTCTTC
CASSQPGQSQVNEQFF
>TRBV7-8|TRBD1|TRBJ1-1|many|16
TGTGCCAGCAGCTTAGCCGAACAGGGGTTGGGCACTGAAGCTTTCTTT
CASSLAEQGLGTEAFF
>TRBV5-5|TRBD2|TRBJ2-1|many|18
TGTGCCAGCAGCGCCGGGACTAGCGGGGGCCAAGCGGTAAATGAGCAGTTCTTC
CASSAGTSGGQAVNEQFF
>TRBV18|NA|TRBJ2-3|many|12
TGTGCCAGCTCCGGGGTTACAGATACGCAGTATTTT
CASSGVTDTQYF
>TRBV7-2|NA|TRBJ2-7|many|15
TGTGCCAGCAGCCCCGGAGTAAGGGCCTCCTACGAGCAGTACTTC
CASSPGVRASYEQYF
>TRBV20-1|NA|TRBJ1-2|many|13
TGCAGTGCTAGCACAGGGAACAACTATGGCTACACCTTC
CSASTGNNYGYTF
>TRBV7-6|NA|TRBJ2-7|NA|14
TGTGCCAGCAGCTTGAACAGCGGTTCCTACGAGCAGTACTTC
CASSLNSGSYEQYF
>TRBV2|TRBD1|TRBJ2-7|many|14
TGTGCCAGCAGTTTTCAGACAGGGGCCCACGAGCAGTACTTC
CASSFQTGAHEQYF
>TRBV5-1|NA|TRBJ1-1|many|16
TGCGCCAGCAGCTTGACCCTGGGACGGCTCAACACTGAAGCTTTCTTT
CASSLTLGRLNTEAFF
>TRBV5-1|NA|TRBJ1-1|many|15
TGCGCCAGCACCTCAGGACAGCCGATGAACACTGAAGCTTTCTTT
CASTSGQPMNTEAFF
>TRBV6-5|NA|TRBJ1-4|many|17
TGTGCCAGCAGTTACTCGAATTTCGGGGGGCTTTGGGAAAAACTGTTTTTT
CASSYSNFGGLWEKLFF
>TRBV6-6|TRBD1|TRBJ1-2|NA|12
TGTGCCAGCAGTCTACGGGACAGGGGTTACACCTTC
CASSLRDRGYTF
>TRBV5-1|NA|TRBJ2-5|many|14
TGCGCCAGCAGCTTGGCAGGAATCCAAGAGACCCAGTACTTC
CASSLAGIQETQYF
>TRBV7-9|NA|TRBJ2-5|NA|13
TGTGCCAGCCGATTAAACTCGGGAGAGACCCAGTACTTC
CASRLNSGETQYF
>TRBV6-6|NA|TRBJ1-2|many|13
TGTGCCAGCAGTTACGCGGGAAGCTATGGCTACACCTTC
CASSYAGSYGYTF
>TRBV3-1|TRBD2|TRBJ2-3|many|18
TGTGCCAGCAGCCAAGATATAGCGGGGGTAACGACCGCAGATACGCAGTATTTT
CASSQDIAGVTTADTQYF
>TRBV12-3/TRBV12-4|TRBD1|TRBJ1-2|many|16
TGTGCCAGCAGTTTAGTCCAGGGGGCGTTCTCGCGGGGCTACACCTTC
CASSLVQGAFSRGYTF
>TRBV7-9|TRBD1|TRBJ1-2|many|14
TGTGCCAGCAGCAGCTCAGGGGGGGTCGATGGCTACACCTTC
CASSSSGGVDGYTF
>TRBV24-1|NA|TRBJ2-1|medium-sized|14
TGTGCCACCAGTGGCAGGACCTTCTACAATGAGCAGTTCTTC
CATSGRTFYNEQFF
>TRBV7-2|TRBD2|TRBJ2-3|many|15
TGTGCCAGCAGCTTAGCGGGACTAGCGGGCCATACGCAGTATTTT
CASSLAGLAGHTQYF
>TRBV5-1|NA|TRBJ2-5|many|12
TGCGCCAGCAGTAGGAACCAAGAGACCCAGTACTTC
CASSRNQETQYF
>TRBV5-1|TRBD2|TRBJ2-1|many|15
TGCGCCAGCAGCACCGGACTAGTGTCCTACAATGAGCAGTTCTTC
CASSTGLVSYNEQFF
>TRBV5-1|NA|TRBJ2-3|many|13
TGCGCCAGCAGCTTGCAGGGCTCCCAAGCGCAGTATTTT
CASSLQGSQAQYF
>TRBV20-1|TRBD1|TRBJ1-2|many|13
TGCAGTGCCCACCGGACAGGCATCGAAACCTACACCTTC
CSAHRTGIETYTF
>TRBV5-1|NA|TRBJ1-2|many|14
TGCGCCAGCAGCTTGGTTTCATCTAACTATGGCTACACCTTC
CASSLVSSNYGYTF
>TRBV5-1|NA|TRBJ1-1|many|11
TGCGCCAGCAGCCTGGGGACTGAAGCTTTCTTT
CASSLGTEAFF
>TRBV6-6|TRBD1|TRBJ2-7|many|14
TGTGCCAGCAGTCCCGGGACAGGGCCCTACGAGCAGTACTTC
CASSPGTGPYEQYF
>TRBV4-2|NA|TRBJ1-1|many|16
TGTGCCAGCAGCCAAGGACCCCGGGCCCTGAACACTGAAGCTTTCTTT
CASSQGPRALNTEAFF
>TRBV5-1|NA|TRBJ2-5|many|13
TGCGCCAGCAGCCCGGGCCACGGGGAGACCCAGTACTTC
CASSPGHGETQYF